Listed below are T cell receptor beta chains from one sample, sequenced in a study of graft-versus-host responses after intestinal transplantation. No antigen has been assigned to these receptors. The data were produced by immunoSEQ multiplex PCR, yet TCRdb's version contains in-frame clones alone and is incomplete. Among under 90,000 clones, 75% to 95% were seen once, and the ten largest hold approximately 0.3%. The source was unstimulated CD4+ T cells sorted from spleen or lymph node cells, collected before transplant. The source of these receptors is a human donor who was the organ donor for an intestinal transplant. Each CDR3 is given with its conserved first and last residue. D genes are given only for firm matches. Size is omitted from some rows. Given values are once, few, many or a class for expanded clones.

clone_size,j_call,v_call,d_call,cdr3_aa,cdr3_nt
NA,TRBJ2-5,TRBV19,TRBD2,CASSLGLAGDGVETQYF,TGTGCCAGTAGTTTAGGACTAGCGGGAGATGGTGTAGAGACCCAGTACTTC
NA,TRBJ2-3,TRBV27,TRBD2,CASSPRPSGRWGTDTQYF,TGTGCCAGCAGTCCCCGTCCTAGCGGGAGATGGGGCACAGATACGCAGTATTTT
NA,TRBJ2-1,TRBV30,TRBD2,CAWALAGGYEQFF,TGTGCCTGGGCGTTAGCGGGAGGCTATGAGCAGTTCTTC
once,TRBJ2-7,TRBV5-1,TRBD2,CASNSRTAAPGLASSYEQYF,TGCGCCAGCAATTCGCGCACTGCCGCGCCGGGACTAGCATCATCCTACGAGCAGTACTTC
once,TRBJ2-1,TRBV19,TRBD2,CASRRTSGSYNEQFF,TGTGCCAGTAGGAGGACTAGCGGATCCTACAATGAGCAGTTCTTC
once,TRBJ1-5,TRBV2,TRBD1,CASSRQGRSNQPQHF,TGTGCCAGCAGTCGACAGGGAAGGAGCAATCAGCCCCAGCATTTT
once,TRBJ1-4,TRBV7-9,TRBD1,CASSLVRTGVMEKLFF,TGTGCCAGCAGCTTAGTTCGGACAGGGGTAATGGAAAAACTGTTTTTT
NA,TRBJ2-2,TRBV27,TRBD1,CASTLTGGRATGELFF,TGTGCCAGCACCCTAACAGGGGGTCGGGCCACCGGGGAGCTGTTTTTT
NA,TRBJ2-1,TRBV4-1,TRBD2,CASSHGLAGDNEQFF,TGCGCCAGCAGCCACGGACTAGCGGGGGACAATGAGCAGTTCTTC
NA,TRBJ2-3,TRBV2,TRBD1,CARAGTGVPDTQYF,TGTGCCAGAGCCGGGACAGGGGTTCCAGATACGCAGTATTTT
NA,TRBJ1-2,TRBV28,NA,CASSSVGGRYGYTF,TGTGCCAGCAGTTCAGTGGGGGGTCGGTATGGCTACACCTTC
NA,TRBJ2-6,TRBV25-1,TRBD1,CASSAGTASGANVLTF,TGTGCCAGCAGTGCTGGGACAGCCTCTGGGGCCAACGTCCTGACTTTC
NA,TRBJ1-1,TRBV5-1,TRBD1,CASSLLRTGNTEAFF,TGCGCCAGCAGCTTGTTACGGACAGGGAACACTGAAGCTTTCTTT
NA,TRBJ2-4,TRBV29-1,NA,CSVQQIRGAKNIQYF,TGCAGCGTTCAGCAGATCAGGGGAGCCAAAAACATTCAGTACTTC
NA,TRBJ2-1,TRBV11-3,TRBD2,CASSLGRGAILYNEQFF,TGTGCCAGCAGCTTAGGGCGGGGGGCCATACTTTACAATGAGCAGTTCTTC
NA,TRBJ1-1,TRBV20-1,NA,CSATGNTEAFF,TGCAGCGCGACAGGGAACACTGAAGCTTTCTTT
once,TRBJ1-4,TRBV5-1,NA,CASSSGNYEKLFF,TGCGCCAGCAGCTCGGGGAATTACGAAAAACTGTTTTTT
NA,TRBJ1-1,TRBV28,NA,CASSFRGMDRAFF,TGTGCCAGCAGTTTCCGGGGAATGGATCGAGCTTTCTTT